This is a list of T cell receptor beta chains from one sample in a study of shared clonotypes between healthy human individuals. Some clones are missing from TCRdb's copy, which holds only in-frame ones; the method was immunoSEQ multiplex PCR. This sample has about 490,000 clones, with 76% found just once. The sequencing input was PBMCs. These receptors came from a woman aged 40 to 49 in good health. Some clones in this sample may be carry-over from other donors' samples. The CDR3 runs from the conserved cysteine through the conserved F or W. The D gene is left open where the match is weak. The size of a clone is reported for some rows only, either as once, few or many, or as a class for expanded clones.

v_gene: TRBV4-3; abundance: .; d_gene: TRBD1; j_gene: TRBJ2-1; CDR3aa: CASSQQLYDRGPGEQFF; CDR3nt: TGCGCCAGCAGCCAGCAACTATATGACAGGGGGCCGGGTGAGCAGTTCTTC
v_gene: TRBV14; abundance: .; d_gene: .; j_gene: TRBJ2-2; CDR3aa: CASSQDLAGGELFF; CDR3nt: TGTGCCAGCAGCCAAGATCTGGCGGGCGGGGAGCTGTTTTTT
v_gene: TRBV9; abundance: .; d_gene: TRBD2; j_gene: TRBJ2-7; CDR3aa: CASSVAGAAGAVYEQYF; CDR3nt: TGTGCCAGCAGCGTAGCCGGCGCAGCGGGAGCCGTCTACGAGCAGTACTTC
v_gene: TRBV30; abundance: .; d_gene: .; j_gene: TRBJ1-4; CDR3aa: CAWSPGTTNEKLFF; CDR3nt: TGTGCCTGGAGCCCAGGGACAACTAATGAAAAACTGTTTTTT
v_gene: TRBV4-1; abundance: once; d_gene: .; j_gene: TRBJ2-3; CDR3aa: CASSRDSSSTDTQYF; CDR3nt: TGCGCCAGCAGCCGAGACAGTTCTAGCACAGATACGCAGTATTTT
v_gene: TRBV5-1; abundance: few; d_gene: TRBD2; j_gene: TRBJ2-5; CDR3aa: CASSLGREASQETQYF; CDR3nt: TGCGCCAGCAGCTTGGGGCGGGAGGCGTCACAAGAGACCCAGTACTTC
v_gene: TRBV30; abundance: .; d_gene: TRBD1; j_gene: TRBJ1-1; CDR3aa: CAWSRLPGQGRTEAFF; CDR3nt: TGTGCCTGGAGTCGACTGCCGGGACAGGGACGGACTGAAGCTTTCTTT
v_gene: TRBV18; abundance: .; d_gene: .; j_gene: TRBJ2-3; CDR3aa: CASSPQKTDTQYF; CDR3nt: TGTGCCAGCTCACCCCAAAAAACAGATACGCAGTATTTT
v_gene: TRBV29-1; abundance: .; d_gene: TRBD1; j_gene: TRBJ2-2; CDR3aa: CSGRQGVDAGELFF; CDR3nt: TGCAGCGGGAGGCAGGGGGTCGACGCCGGGGAGCTGTTTTTT
v_gene: TRBV9; abundance: .; d_gene: TRBD2; j_gene: TRBJ2-1; CDR3aa: CASSVGHAGGGNEQFF; CDR3nt: TGTGCCAGCAGCGTAGGTCATGCGGGAGGAGGCAATGAGCAGTTCTTC
v_gene: TRBV12-5; abundance: .; d_gene: .; j_gene: TRBJ2-1; CDR3aa: CASGRGTVSSYNEQFF; CDR3nt: TGTGCTAGTGGTCGAGGGACCGTTAGCTCCTACAATGAGCAGTTCTTC
v_gene: TRBV7-2; abundance: .; d_gene: TRBD1; j_gene: TRBJ1-2; CDR3aa: CASSHTGDIYGYTF; CDR3nt: TGTGCCAGCAGCCACACAGGGGACATCTATGGCTACACCTTC
v_gene: TRBV7-2; abundance: .; d_gene: .; j_gene: TRBJ2-7; CDR3aa: CASSYGWLAYEQYF; CDR3nt: TGTGCCAGCAGCTACGGGTGGCTAGCGTACGAGCAGTACTTC
v_gene: TRBV7-9; abundance: .; d_gene: TRBD1; j_gene: TRBJ1-5; CDR3aa: CASSHAGQSNQPQHF; CDR3nt: TGTGCCAGCAGCCACGCGGGACAGAGCAATCAGCCCCAGCATTTT